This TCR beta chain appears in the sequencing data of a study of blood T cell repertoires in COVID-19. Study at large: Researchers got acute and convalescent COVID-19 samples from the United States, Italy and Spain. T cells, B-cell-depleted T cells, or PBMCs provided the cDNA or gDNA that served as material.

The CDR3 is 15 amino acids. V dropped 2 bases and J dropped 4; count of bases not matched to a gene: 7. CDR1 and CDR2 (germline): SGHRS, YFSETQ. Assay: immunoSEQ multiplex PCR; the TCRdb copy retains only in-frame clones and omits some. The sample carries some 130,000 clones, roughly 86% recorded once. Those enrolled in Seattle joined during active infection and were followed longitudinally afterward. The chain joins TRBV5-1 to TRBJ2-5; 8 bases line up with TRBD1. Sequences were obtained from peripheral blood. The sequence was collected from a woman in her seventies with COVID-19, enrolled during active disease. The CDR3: CASSLDPGQAETQYF. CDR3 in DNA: TGCGCCAGCAGCTTAGACCCGGGACAGGCAGAGACCCAGTACTTC. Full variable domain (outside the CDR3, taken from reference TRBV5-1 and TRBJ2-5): KAGVTQTPRYLIKTRGQQVTLSCSPISGHRSVSWYQQTPGQGLQFLFEYFSETQRNKGNFPGRFSGRQFSNSRSEMNVSTLELGDSALYLCASSLDPGQAETQYFGPGTRLLVL.